The 21 T cell receptor beta chains below were found in one sample sequenced in a study of cytomegalovirus exposure and HLA in healthy donors. The PCR made use of 60 Vbeta and 13 Jbeta primers. Sequencing was performed with immunoSEQ multiplex PCR; in TCRdb, only in-frame clones are kept and a portion is missing. This table has approximately 110,000 clones, roughly 69% appearing once. Sequencing was done on a sample of PBMCs. These receptors were obtained from a man aged 45-65 years in good health and CMV-seropositive.

This clone was seen more than once but under ten times. V and J are TRBV7-2 and TRBJ2-2, with 9 bases aligning to TRBD2. The V segment lost 5 bases and the J segment 5 bases; nucleotides outside the gene matches: 12. The CDR3 covers 17 residues. CDR1 and CDR2 from the germline V gene are SGHTA and FQGNSA. The CDR3 region has the DNA TGTGCCAGCAGCACGCGGGGGGGTCAAGGGTGGACCGGGGAGCTGTTTTTT. It encodes CASSTRGGQGWTGELFF. Full variable domain (outside the CDR3, taken from reference TRBV7-2 and TRBJ2-2): GAGVSQSPSNKVTEKGKDVELRCDPISGHTALYWYRQSLGQGLEFLIYFQGNSAPDKSGLPSDRFSAERTGGSVSTLTIQRTQQEDSAVYLCASSTRGGQGWTGELFFGEGSRLTVL.

This clone was observed a single time. This chain uses TRBV5-1 with TRBJ2-2; D possibly corresponds to TRBD1 (5 bases). The CDR3 loop spans 16 amino acids. V shed 0 bases and J shed 1 base, with 10 bases lying between them. Germline assignment: CDR1 SGHRS and CDR2 YFSETQ. For the CDR3, the DNA is TGCGCCAGCAGCTTGGCAGCGACAGTGAACACCGGGGAGCTGTTTTTT. It encodes CASSLAATVNTGELFF.

V usage is TRBV10-1 and J usage is TRBJ2-5, with D possibly matching TRBD1 (5 bases). V was clipped by 2 bases and J by 3 bases, with 10 bases between them. This CDR3 is built from 14 residues. Looked up from germline, CDR1 is WNHNN and CDR2 is SYGVQD (reference sequence). Here the CDR3 reads CASSEVGREETQYF. Written as DNA, the CDR3 is TGCGCCAGCAGTGAGGTCGGCAGGGAAGAGACCCAGTACTTC.

The chain uses TRBV6-5 and TRBJ2-1; 11 nucleotides match TRBD2. The trim removed 6 bases at V and 7 bases at J, leaving 5 bases unmatched. Germline values: CDR1 MNHEY, CDR2 SVGAGI. The CDR3 runs to 14 residues. CDR3 region: CASRMTSGENEQFF. The CDR3 region has the DNA TGTGCCAGCAGGATGACTAGCGGGGAAAATGAGCAGTTCTTC.

This clone was seen a handful of times. The chain is built from TRBV5-1 and TRBJ1-6; tentatively, D is TRBD1 (6 bases). Trimming took off 0 bases at V and 9 bases at J, with 16 bases between the two ends. From germline, CDR1 is SGHRS and CDR2 YFSETQ. This CDR3 comprises 16 residues. The CDR3 here is CASSLAGQGFGSPLHF. The DNA for the CDR3 is TGCGCCAGCAGCTTGGCCGGGCAGGGGTTCGGTTCACCCCTCCACTTT.

The genes are TRBV7-2 and TRBJ1-2, with TRBD1 matching 12 bases. From germline, CDR1 is SGHTA and CDR2 FQGNSA. There are 17 residues in the CDR3. V dropped 3 bases and J dropped 7; count of bases not matched to a gene: 12. The DNA of the CDR3 is TGTGCCAGCAGCTTTTACCGGGACAGGGGGCGATCGGGTGGCTACACCTTC. This gives the protein CASSFYRDRGRSGGYTF.

This chain links TRBV6-4 with TRBJ2-3; 8 positions match TRBD1. CDR1 is MRHNA, CDR2 SNTAGT, per germline. The trim removed 0 bases at V and 0 bases at J, leaving 2 bases unmatched. The length of the CDR3 is 16 residues. CDR3 bases: TGTGCCAGCAGTGACTCAAGGACAGGGAGCACAGATACGCAGTATTTT. Translating it yields CASSDSRTGSTDTQYF.

The chain carries TRBV6-1 and TRBJ1-4; D possibly corresponds to TRBD1 (6 bases). With 5 bases removed from V and 5 bases from J, the gap between germline ends came to 12 bases. Germline V gives CDR1 MNHNS, CDR2 SASEGT. This CDR3 has 14 residues. In DNA form, the CDR3 reads TGTGCCAGCAGTCCAGGGGCTTTGAATGAAAAACTGTTTTTT. This translates into CASSPGALNEKLFF.

The CDR3 DNA reads TGTGCCAGCTCACGAGCGGCGTTACTCTACGAGCAGTACTTC. It translates to CASSRAALLYEQYF. The chain recombines TRBV18 with TRBJ2-5; maybe TRBD2 (5 bases). The DNA end favors TRBJ2-7, so the J call may be wrong. This CDR3 has 14 residues. Germline values: CDR1 KGHSH, CDR2 LQKENI.

The count of this clone is one. The rearrangement joins TRBV2 to TRBJ1-5; D is unresolved. CDR1 and CDR2 (germline): SNHLY, FYNNEI. V was shortened by 5 bases and J by 6 bases, with 8 bases between the two germline ends. The CDR3 extends over 12 amino acids. CDR3 nucleotides: TGTGCCAGCAGTCGCAGCGGTCAGCCCCAGCATTTT. Translated, it gives CASSRSGQPQHF.

The CDR3: CASSPFADLVYNEQFF. CDR3 coding DNA: TGTGCCAGCAGCCCCTTTGCAGACCTAGTCTACAATGAGCAGTTCTTC. The chain recombines TRBV9 with TRBJ2-1; no clear D gene. The V end was cut by 4 bases, the J end by 3 bases, with 17 bases between. This CDR3 is 16 amino acids long. In germline, CDR1 is SGDLS, CDR2 YYNGEE. Using reference TRBV9 and TRBJ2-1 for the parts outside the CDR3, the full variable domain is DSGVTQTPKHLITATGQRVTLRCSPRSGDLSVYWYQQSLDQGLQFLIQYYNGEERAKGNILERFSAQQFPDLHSELNLSSLELGDSALYFCASSPFADLVYNEQFFGPGTRLTVL.

CDR3 coding DNA: TGTGCCAGTAGCACAAGGCGGGGACTAGGCGGCAATGAGCAGTTCTTC. Protein: CASSTRRGLGGNEQFF. This rearrangement joins TRBV19 to TRBJ2-1; TRBD2 aligns across 8 bases. The CDR3 loop spans 16 amino acids. V trimming: 6 bases; J trimming: 6 bases; junction bases outside the gene matches: 13. CDR1 is LNHDA, CDR2 SQIVND, per germline (reference sequence).

This chain links TRBV5-1 with TRBJ1-6; D is perhaps TRBD1 (6 bases). Deletions cut 4 bases from V and 8 bases from J, with 13 bases between. CDR3 length: 14 residues. The germline CDR1 and CDR2 sequences are SGHRS and YFSETQ. The CDR3 sequence is CASSVDRDDSPLHF. For the CDR3, the DNA is TGCGCCAGCAGCGTGGACAGAGACGATTCACCCCTCCACTTT.

This clone occurred a few times. This chain joins TRBV10-2 and TRBJ1-2; TRBD1 aligns across 7 bases. This CDR3 contains 13 residues. Trimming removed 3 bases from V and 6 bases from J; junction bases left unmatched: 4. Looked up from germline, CDR1 is WSHSY and CDR2 is SAAADI. The DNA for the CDR3 is TGCGCCAGCAGTGATAGCAGGGGGAATGGCTACACCTTC. Encoded protein: CASSDSRGNGYTF.

The rearrangement uses TRBV15 and TRBJ2-1, with TRBD2 matching over 9 bases. V dropped 2 bases and J dropped 9; count of bases not matched to a gene: 14. The germline gives CDR1 LNHNV, CDR2 YYDKDF (reference sequence). CDR3 length: 17 amino acids. CDR3 nucleotides: TGTGCCACCAGCAGAAACCGAGGGGGCGGGAGGGGGGCTGAGCAGTTCTTC. Protein product: CATSRNRGGGRGAEQFF.

The chain is built from TRBV7-3 and TRBJ1-3, with 11 bases fitting TRBD1. The CDR3 runs 16 residues. Trimming at V came to 5 bases and at J to 3 bases, leaving 6 bases not matched to a gene. Looked up from germline, CDR1 is SGHTA and CDR2 is FQGTGA. This CDR3 is CASSQGQGASGNTIYF. CDR3 nucleotide sequence: TGTGCCAGCAGCCAAGGACAGGGGGCGAGTGGAAACACCATATATTTT.

CDR3 DNA sequence: TGCGCCAGCAGCTTGGAAGGACTTAATGGCTACACCTTC. Translating it yields CASSLEGLNGYTF. V usage is TRBV5-1 and J usage is TRBJ1-2; D not certain. With 0 bases removed from V and 6 bases from J, the gap between germline ends came to 9 bases. CDR3 length: 13 residues. The germline CDR1 and CDR2 sequences are SGHRS and YFSETQ.

The V gene is TRBV9, the J gene TRBJ1-6; 7 bases match TRBD1. The CDR3 covers 14 residues. V lost 4 bases and J lost 10; bases outside the gene matches: 8. The germline gives CDR1 SGDLS, CDR2 YYNGEE. For the CDR3, the DNA is TGTGCCAGCAGCCCCGGGACAGTAGGCTCACCCCTCCACTTT. The encoded protein is CASSPGTVGSPLHF.

The rearrangement links TRBV19 to TRBJ1-5; the D is unclear. The CDR3 covers 13 residues. Germline assignment: CDR1 LNHDA and CDR2 SQIVND (reference sequence). V was trimmed by 7 bases and J by 3 bases, leaving 10 bases between them. This CDR3 reads CASKGGINQPQHF. In DNA, the CDR3 is TGTGCCAGTAAAGGCGGGATCAATCAGCCCCAGCATTTT.

Only one count was recorded for this clone. The rearrangement uses TRBV11-2 and TRBJ2-7; 11 bases line up with TRBD2. Trimming at V came to 5 bases and at J to 2 bases, leaving 8 bases not matched to a gene. Germline V gene lookup returns CDR1 SGHAT and CDR2 FQNNGV. This CDR3 is built from 16 residues. The CDR3 DNA is TGTGCCAGCAGCCCTAGTCTACTAGCGGGGGCCTACGAGCAGTACTTC. Translating gives CASSPSLLAGAYEQYF.

This chain links TRBV7-6 with TRBJ1-2; D possibly corresponds to TRBD1 (6 bases). Germline values: CDR1 SGHVS, CDR2 FNYEAQ. V lost 1 base to trimming and J lost 8 bases, with 14 bases between them. There are 14 residues in the CDR3. The chain's CDR3 is CASSLGAGGGGYTF. For the CDR3, the DNA is TGTGCCAGCAGCTTAGGGGCTGGGGGCGGAGGCTACACCTTC.